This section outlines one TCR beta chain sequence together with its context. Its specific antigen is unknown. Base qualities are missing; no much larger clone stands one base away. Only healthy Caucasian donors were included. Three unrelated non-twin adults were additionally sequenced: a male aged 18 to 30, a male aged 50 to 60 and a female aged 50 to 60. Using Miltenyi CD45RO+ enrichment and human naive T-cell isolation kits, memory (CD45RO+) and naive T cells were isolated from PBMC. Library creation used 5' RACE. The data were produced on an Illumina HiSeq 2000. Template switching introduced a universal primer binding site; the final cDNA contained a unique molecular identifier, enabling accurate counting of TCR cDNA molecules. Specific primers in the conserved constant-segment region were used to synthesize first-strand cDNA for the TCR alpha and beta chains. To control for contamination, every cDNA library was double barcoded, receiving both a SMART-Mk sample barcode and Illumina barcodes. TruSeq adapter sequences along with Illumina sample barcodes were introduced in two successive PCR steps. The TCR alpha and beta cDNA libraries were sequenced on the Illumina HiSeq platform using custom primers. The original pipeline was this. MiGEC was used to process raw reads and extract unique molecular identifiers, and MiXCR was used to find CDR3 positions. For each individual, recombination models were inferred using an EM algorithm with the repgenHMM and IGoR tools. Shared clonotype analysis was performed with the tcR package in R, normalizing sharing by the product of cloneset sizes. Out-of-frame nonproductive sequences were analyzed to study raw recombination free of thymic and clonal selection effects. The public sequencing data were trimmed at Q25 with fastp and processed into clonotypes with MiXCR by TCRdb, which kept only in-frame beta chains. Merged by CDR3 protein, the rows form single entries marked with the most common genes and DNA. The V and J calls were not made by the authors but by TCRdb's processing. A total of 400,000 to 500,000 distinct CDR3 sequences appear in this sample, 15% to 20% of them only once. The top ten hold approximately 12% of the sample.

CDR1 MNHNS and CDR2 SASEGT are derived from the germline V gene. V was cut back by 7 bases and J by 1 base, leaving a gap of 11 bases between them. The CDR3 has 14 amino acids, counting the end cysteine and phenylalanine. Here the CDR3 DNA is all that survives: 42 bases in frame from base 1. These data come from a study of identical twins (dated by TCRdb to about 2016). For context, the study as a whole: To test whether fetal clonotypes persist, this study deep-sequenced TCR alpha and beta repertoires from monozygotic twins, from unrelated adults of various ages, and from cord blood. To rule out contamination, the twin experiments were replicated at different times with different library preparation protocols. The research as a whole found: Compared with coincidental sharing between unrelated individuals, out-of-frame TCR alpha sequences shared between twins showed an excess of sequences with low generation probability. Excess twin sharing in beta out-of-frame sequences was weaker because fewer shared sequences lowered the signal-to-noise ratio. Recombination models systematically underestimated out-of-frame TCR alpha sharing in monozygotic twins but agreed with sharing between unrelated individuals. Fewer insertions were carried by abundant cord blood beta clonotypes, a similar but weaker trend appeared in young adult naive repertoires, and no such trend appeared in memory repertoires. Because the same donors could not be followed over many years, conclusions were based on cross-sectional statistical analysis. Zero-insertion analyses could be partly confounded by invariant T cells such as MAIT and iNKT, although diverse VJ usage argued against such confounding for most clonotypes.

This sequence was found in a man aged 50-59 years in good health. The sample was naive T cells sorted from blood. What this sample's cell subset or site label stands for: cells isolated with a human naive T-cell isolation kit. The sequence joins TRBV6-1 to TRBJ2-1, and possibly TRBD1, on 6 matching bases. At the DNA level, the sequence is TGTGCCAGCACCCAAACAGGGTCCTACAATGAGCAGTTCTTC. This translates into CASTQTGSYNEQFF.